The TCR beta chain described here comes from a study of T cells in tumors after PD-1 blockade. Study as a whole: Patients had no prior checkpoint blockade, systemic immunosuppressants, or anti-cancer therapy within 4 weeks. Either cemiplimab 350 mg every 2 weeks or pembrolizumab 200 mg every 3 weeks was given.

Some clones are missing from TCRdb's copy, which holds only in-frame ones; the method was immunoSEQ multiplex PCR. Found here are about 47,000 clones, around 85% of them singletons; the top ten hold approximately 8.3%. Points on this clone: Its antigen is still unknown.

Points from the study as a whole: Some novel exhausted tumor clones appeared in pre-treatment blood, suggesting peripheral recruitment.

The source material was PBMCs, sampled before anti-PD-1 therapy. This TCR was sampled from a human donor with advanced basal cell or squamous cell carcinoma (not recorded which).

The CDR3 protein is CATEKGGSQETQYF. In nucleotides, the CDR3 is TGTGCCACCGAGAAAGGGGGCTCCCAAGAGACCCAGTACTTC. The chain uses TRBV15 and TRBJ2-5; 7 bases line up with TRBD1. The junction had 7 bases not matched to a gene; V was cut back by 8 bases and J by 1 base. This CDR3 region has 14 residues. Looked up from germline, CDR1 is LNHNV and CDR2 is YYDKDF (reference sequence).